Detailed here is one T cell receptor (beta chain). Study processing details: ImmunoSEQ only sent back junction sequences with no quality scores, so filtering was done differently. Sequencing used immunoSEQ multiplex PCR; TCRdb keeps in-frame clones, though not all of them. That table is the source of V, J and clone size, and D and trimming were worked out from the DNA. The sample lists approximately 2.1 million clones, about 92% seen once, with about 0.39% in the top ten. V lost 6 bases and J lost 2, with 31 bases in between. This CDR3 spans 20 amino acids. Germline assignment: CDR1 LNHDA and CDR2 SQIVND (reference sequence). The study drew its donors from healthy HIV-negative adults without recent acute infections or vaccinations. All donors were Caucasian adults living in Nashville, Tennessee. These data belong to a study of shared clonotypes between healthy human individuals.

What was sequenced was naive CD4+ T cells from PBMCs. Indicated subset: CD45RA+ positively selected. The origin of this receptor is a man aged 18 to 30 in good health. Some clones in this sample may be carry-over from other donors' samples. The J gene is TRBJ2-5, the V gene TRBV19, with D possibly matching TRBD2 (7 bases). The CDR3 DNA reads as TGTGCCAGTAGCCAAAAGGGGGGGGGCGGCGGAACCACACCGCAAGAGACCCAGTACTTC. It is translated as CASSQKGGGGGTTPQETQYF.